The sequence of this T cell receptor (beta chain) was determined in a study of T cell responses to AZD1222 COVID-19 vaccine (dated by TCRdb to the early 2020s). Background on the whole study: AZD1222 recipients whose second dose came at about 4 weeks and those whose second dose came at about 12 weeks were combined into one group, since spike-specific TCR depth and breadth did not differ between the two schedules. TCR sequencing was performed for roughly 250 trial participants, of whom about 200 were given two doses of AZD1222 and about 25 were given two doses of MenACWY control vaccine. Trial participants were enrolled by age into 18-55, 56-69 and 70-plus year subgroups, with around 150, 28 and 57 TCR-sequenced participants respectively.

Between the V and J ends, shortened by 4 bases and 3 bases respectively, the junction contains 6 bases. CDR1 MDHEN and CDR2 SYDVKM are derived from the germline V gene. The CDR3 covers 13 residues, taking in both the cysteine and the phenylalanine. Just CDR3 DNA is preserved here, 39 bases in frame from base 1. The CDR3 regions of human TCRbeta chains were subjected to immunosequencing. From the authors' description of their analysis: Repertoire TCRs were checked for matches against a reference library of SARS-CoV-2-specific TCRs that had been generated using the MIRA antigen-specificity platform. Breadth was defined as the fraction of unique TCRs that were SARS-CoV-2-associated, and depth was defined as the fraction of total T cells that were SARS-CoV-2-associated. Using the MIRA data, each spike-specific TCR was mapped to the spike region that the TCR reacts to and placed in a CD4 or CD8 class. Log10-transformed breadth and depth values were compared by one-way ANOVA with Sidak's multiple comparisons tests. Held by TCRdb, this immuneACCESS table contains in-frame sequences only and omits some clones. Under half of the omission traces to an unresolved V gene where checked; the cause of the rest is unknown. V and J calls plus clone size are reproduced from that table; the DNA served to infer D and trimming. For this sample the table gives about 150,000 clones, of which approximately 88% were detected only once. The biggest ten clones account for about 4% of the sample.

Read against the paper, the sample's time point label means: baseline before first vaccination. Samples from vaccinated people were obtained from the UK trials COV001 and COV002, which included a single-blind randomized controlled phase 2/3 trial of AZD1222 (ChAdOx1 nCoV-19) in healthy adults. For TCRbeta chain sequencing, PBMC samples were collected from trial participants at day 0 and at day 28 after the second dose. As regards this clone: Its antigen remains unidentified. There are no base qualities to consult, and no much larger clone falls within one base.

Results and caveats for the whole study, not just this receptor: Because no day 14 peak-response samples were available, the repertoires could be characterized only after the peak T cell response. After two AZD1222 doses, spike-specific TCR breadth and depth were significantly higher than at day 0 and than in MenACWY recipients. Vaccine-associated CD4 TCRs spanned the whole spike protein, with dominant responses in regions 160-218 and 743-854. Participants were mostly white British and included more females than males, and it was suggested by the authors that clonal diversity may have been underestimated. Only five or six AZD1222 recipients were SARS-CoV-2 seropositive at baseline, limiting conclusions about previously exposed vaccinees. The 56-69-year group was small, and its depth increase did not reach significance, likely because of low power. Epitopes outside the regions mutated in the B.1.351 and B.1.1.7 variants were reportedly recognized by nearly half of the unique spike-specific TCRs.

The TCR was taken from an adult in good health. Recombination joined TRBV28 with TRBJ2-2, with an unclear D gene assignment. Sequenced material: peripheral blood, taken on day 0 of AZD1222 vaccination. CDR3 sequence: CASSSSYTGELFF. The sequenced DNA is TGTGCCAGCAGTTCTTCCTACACCGGGGAGCTGTTTTTT.